Listed below are T cell receptor beta chains from one sample, sequenced in a study of T cell repertoires in cytomegalovirus infection. Each CDR3 protein gets one entry after TCRdb re-called the reads with MiXCR. This repertoire shows about 140,000 distinct CDR3 sequences, 5.5% to 7% found once; its top ten account for roughly 18%. The source material was PBMCs. These TCRs come from a human donor in good health (CMV status not recorded). Some clones in this sample may be carry-over from other donors' samples. The CDR3 runs from the conserved cysteine through the conserved F or W. A D gene is named only where the DNA matches it firmly. Clone size is stated in some rows and not others, as once, few, many or a class when expanded.

v_call,clone_size,d_call,j_call,cdr3_nt,cdr3_aa
TRBV12-3/TRBV12-4,many,NA,TRBJ1-3,TGTGCCAGCAGTTTAAAAGCAGTCCACTCTGGAAACACCATATATTTT,CASSLKAVHSGNTIYF
TRBV7-8,many,TRBD1,TRBJ2-7,TGTGCCAGCAGCTTAGCGGCGACAGGGGGATCTGACGAGCAGTACTTC,CASSLAATGGSDEQYF
TRBV7-8,many,TRBD1,TRBJ1-2,TGTGCCAGCAGCAATAACCGGGACAGGGGGGGTGGCTACACCTTC,CASSNNRDRGGGYTF
TRBV7-3,NA,NA,TRBJ2-1,TGTGCCAGCATCCCTGGCGGCGGGCGGCAAGACACCCAGTTCTTC,CASIPGGGRQDTQFF
TRBV12-3/TRBV12-4,many,NA,TRBJ1-2,TGTGCCAGCAGTTTAGGTCCTCGGGGCTATGGCTACACCTTC,CASSLGPRGYGYTF
TRBV29-1,few,TRBD1,TRBJ2-3,TGCAGCGTTGCAGGGGGCGACGATACGCAGTATTTT,CSVAGGDDTQYF
TRBV5-5,NA,NA,TRBJ2-1,TGTGCCAGCAGCTTGTGGCTCTTGATGGGCAATGAGCAGTTCTTC,CASSLWLLMGNEQFF
TRBV7-2,many,TRBD1,TRBJ2-7,TGTGCCAGCAGCCTACCTGGACAGGGGGGGTCCTACGAGCAGTACTTC,CASSLPGQGGSYEQYF
TRBV4-3,NA,TRBD1,TRBJ2-6,TGCGCCAGCAGCCAAGTCGGGACAGCCTCTGGGGCCAACGTCCTGACTTTC,CASSQVGTASGANVLTF
TRBV29-1,NA,NA,TRBJ1-2,TGCAGCGTTGAAGGTCTTTATGGCTACACCTTC,CSVEGLYGYTF
TRBV12-3/TRBV12-4,many,NA,TRBJ2-4,TGTGCCAGCAGTCCCGCTGTTGTTCAGTACTTC,CASSPAVVQYF
TRBV5-6,many,NA,TRBJ2-3,TGTGCCAGCAGCTTGGCTGGAGGGGCGATGGGAGATACGCAGTATTTT,CASSLAGGAMGDTQYF
TRBV24-1,many,NA,TRBJ2-3,TGTGCCACCAGTGATTTGCAGGAGGGGAGCACAGATACGCAGTATTTT,CATSDLQEGSTDTQYF
TRBV9,NA,TRBD1,TRBJ2-3,TGTGCCAGCAGCGGAAGAGTGGGACAGGGGGGACTTCTAGTCCCCACAGATACGCAGTATTTT,CASSGRVGQGGLLVPTDTQYF
TRBV6-2/TRBV6-3,many,NA,TRBJ2-4,TGTGCCAGCAGTACCCGACAGATTACAAACATTCAGTACTTC,CASSTRQITNIQYF
TRBV7-8,many,TRBD1,TRBJ1-5,TGTGCCAGCAGCCCAAGGACAGGGCTTTATAGCAATCAGCCCCAGCATTTT,CASSPRTGLYSNQPQHF
TRBV20-1,few,TRBD1,TRBJ1-1,TGCAGTGCAAGGGGACAGGGGGCAGGATTCCCTGAAGCTTTCTTT,CSARGQGAGFPEAFF
TRBV7-2,many,NA,TRBJ1-2,TGTGCCAGCAGCTTACCCGACATGGTTTGGTATGGCTACACCTTC,CASSLPDMVWYGYTF
TRBV7-8,many,TRBD2,TRBJ2-5,TGTGCCAGCAGCCGCACGGGGACTACCCAAGAGACCCAGTACTTC,CASSRTGTTQETQYF
TRBV7-9,many,TRBD1,TRBJ1-2,TGTGCCAGCAGCTTACTATCCCGGACAGGCTATGGCTACACCTTC,CASSLLSRTGYGYTF
TRBV27,many,NA,TRBJ2-3,TGTGCCAGCAGTTATGTGGGAGCGTCAGATACGCAGTATTTT,CASSYVGASDTQYF
TRBV14,NA,NA,TRBJ2-3,TGTGCCAGCAGCCAAGAGAGCGGAGATACGCAGTATTTT,CASSQESGDTQYF
TRBV6-4,many,NA,TRBJ1-5,TGTGCCAGCAGTGACTCCCCGGGACTTAGCAATCAGCCCCAGCATTTT,CASSDSPGLSNQPQHF
TRBV6-2/TRBV6-3,NA,NA,TRBJ1-3,TGTGCCAGCCATAAGAGGGGAAGCGGAAACACCATATATTTT,CASHKRGSGNTIYF
TRBV14,many,NA,TRBJ1-6,TGTGCCAGCAGACGGGACAATAATAATTCACCCCTCCACTTT,CASRRDNNNSPLHF